This entry features one T cell receptor (beta chain) sequence. These data come from a study of T cell changes during pregnancy in multiple sclerosis. Assay used: immunoSEQ multiplex PCR; TCRdb lists only in-frame clones, some missing. The sample includes some 40,000 clones, 85% to 95% of them seen just once. This CDR3 region has 15 residues. V shed 6 bases and J 0 bases; nucleotides not matched to a gene: 5. The germline CDR1 and CDR2 sequences are MNHNY and SVGAGI (reference sequence). The clonotype originates from a female donor with multiple sclerosis, enrolled in a pregnancy study. This chain links TRBV6-6 with TRBJ2-1, with 7 bases fitting TRBD1. The specimen comprised CD8+ T cells from peripheral blood mononuclear cells, sampled in the third trimester of pregnancy. The CDR3 here is CASSVTGSSYNEQFF. The CDR3, as DNA: TGTGCCAGCAGCGTGACAGGGAGCTCCTACAATGAGCAGTTCTTC.